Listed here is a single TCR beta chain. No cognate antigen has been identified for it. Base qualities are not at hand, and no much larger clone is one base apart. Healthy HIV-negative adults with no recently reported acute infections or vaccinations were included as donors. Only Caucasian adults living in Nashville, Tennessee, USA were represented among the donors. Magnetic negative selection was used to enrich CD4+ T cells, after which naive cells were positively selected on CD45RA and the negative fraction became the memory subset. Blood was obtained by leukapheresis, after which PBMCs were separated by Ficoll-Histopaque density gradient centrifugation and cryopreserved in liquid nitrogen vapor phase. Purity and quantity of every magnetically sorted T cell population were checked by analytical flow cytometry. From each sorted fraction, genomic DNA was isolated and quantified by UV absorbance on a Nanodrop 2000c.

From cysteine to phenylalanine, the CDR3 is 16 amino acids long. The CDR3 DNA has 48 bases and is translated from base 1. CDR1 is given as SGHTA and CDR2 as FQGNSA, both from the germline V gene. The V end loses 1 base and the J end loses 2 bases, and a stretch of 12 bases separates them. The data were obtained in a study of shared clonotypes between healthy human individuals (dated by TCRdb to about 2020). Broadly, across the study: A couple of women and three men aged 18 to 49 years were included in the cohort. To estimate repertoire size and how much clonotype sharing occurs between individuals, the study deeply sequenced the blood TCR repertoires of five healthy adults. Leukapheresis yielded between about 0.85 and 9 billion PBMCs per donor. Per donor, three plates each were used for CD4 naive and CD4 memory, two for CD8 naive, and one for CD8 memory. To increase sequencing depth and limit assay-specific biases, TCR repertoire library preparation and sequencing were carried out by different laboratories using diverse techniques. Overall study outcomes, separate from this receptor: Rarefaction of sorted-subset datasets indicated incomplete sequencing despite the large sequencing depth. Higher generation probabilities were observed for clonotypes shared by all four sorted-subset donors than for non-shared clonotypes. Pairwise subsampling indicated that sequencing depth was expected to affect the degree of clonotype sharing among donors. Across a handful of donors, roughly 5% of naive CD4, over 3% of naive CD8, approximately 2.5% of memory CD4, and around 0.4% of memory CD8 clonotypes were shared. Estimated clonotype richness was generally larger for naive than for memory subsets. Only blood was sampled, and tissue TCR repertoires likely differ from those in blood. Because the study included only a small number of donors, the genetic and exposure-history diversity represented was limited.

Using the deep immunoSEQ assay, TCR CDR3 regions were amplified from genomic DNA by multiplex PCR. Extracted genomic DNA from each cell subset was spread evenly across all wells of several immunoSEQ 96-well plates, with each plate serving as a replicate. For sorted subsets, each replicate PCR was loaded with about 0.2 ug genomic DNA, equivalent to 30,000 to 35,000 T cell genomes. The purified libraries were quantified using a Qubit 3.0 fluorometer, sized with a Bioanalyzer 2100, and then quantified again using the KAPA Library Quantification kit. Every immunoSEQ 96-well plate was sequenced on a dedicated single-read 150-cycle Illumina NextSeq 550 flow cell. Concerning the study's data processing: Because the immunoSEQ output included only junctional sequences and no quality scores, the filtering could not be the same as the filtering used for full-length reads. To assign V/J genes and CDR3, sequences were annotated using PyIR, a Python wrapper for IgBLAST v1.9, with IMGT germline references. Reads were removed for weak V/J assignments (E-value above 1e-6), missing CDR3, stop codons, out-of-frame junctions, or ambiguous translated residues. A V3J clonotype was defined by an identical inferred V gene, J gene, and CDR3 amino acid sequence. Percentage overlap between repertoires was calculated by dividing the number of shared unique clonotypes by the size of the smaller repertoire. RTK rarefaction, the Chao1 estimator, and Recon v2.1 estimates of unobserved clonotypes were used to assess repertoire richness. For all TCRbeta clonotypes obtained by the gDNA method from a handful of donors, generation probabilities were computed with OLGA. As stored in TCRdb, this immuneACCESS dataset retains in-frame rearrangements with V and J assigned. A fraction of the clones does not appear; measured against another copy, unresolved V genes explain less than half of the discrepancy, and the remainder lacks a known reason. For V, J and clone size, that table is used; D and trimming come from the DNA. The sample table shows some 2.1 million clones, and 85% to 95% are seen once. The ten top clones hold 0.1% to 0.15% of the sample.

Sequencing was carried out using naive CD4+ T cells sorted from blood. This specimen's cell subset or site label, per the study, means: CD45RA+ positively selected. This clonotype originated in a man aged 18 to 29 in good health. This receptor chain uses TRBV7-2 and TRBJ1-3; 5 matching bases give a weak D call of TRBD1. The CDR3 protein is CASSLDPGRAGNTIYF. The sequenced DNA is TGTGCCAGCAGCTTAGACCCAGGGAGGGCTGGAAACACCATATATTTT.